A selection of T cell receptor beta chains follows, all from one sample in a study of shared clonotypes between healthy human individuals. Produced via immunoSEQ multiplex PCR; TCRdb's table is partial and in-frame only. The repertoire holds hundreds of thousands of clones, with 92% as singletons. The sequenced material came from naive CD8+ T cells sorted from blood. The receptors were sampled from a man in his thirties or forties in good health. Both conserved end residues are part of each CDR3. D genes are given only for firm matches. Not every row has a clone size; where given, it reads once, few, many or a size class.

d_call: -
clone_size: -
v_call: TRBV29-1
j_call: TRBJ1-2
cdr3_nt: TGCAGCGTTAAAGGGAACGATGGCTACACCTTC
cdr3_aa: CSVKGNDGYTF

d_call: TRBD2
clone_size: -
v_call: TRBV11-2
j_call: TRBJ2-3
cdr3_nt: TGTGCCAGCAGCGCGCTAGCGGGAGGTCCCACAGATACGCAGTATTTT
cdr3_aa: CASSALAGGPTDTQYF

d_call: TRBD2
clone_size: -
v_call: TRBV5-4
j_call: TRBJ2-5
cdr3_nt: TGTGCCAGCAGCCTCGGGACTAGCGGGTACCAAGAGACCCAGTACTTC
cdr3_aa: CASSLGTSGYQETQYF

d_call: -
clone_size: -
v_call: TRBV2
j_call: TRBJ2-7
cdr3_nt: TGTGCCAGCAATTACGACACCCAAAGAGGCTACGAGCAGTACTTC
cdr3_aa: CASNYDTQRGYEQYF

d_call: TRBD1
clone_size: -
v_call: TRBV10-3
j_call: TRBJ2-3
cdr3_nt: TGTGCCATCAGTGGGGCAGGGACAGGGGATTCAGATACGCAGTATTTT
cdr3_aa: CAISGAGTGDSDTQYF

d_call: -
clone_size: -
v_call: TRBV11-2
j_call: TRBJ2-7
cdr3_nt: TGTGCCAGCAGCGGAGGGACCCCGTACGAGCAGTACTTC
cdr3_aa: CASSGGTPYEQYF

d_call: TRBD1
clone_size: once
v_call: TRBV7-3
j_call: TRBJ2-7
cdr3_nt: TGTGCCAGCAGCTTAACCAGACAGGGGAGGTACGAGCAGTACTTC
cdr3_aa: CASSLTRQGRYEQYF

d_call: -
clone_size: -
v_call: TRBV2
j_call: TRBJ1-4
cdr3_nt: TGTGCCAGCAGTGCGGGAGGGGTTGGGAATGAAAAACTGTTTTTT
cdr3_aa: CASSAGGVGNEKLFF

d_call: -
clone_size: -
v_call: TRBV4-3
j_call: TRBJ2-1
cdr3_nt: TGCGCCAGCAGCCAACAGCTAGCGACTGAGCAGTTCTTC
cdr3_aa: CASSQQLATEQFF

d_call: TRBD1
clone_size: -
v_call: TRBV28
j_call: TRBJ1-4
cdr3_nt: TGTGCCACCTCCCGGGACAGGACGAATGAAAAACTGTTTTTT
cdr3_aa: CATSRDRTNEKLFF

d_call: TRBD2
clone_size: -
v_call: TRBV29-1
j_call: TRBJ2-3
cdr3_nt: TGCAGCGTTGAACGGAGCGGGAAAGATACGCAGTATTTT
cdr3_aa: CSVERSGKDTQYF

d_call: -
clone_size: -
v_call: TRBV30
j_call: TRBJ1-5
cdr3_nt: TGTGCCTGGCGGAGGGGCCGGGCTAGCAATCAGCCCCAGCATTTT
cdr3_aa: CAWRRGRASNQPQHF

d_call: TRBD1
clone_size: -
v_call: TRBV19
j_call: TRBJ1-5
cdr3_nt: TGTGCCAGTAGTATAGTCCGGACAGGGTATCAGCCCCAGCATTTT
cdr3_aa: CASSIVRTGYQPQHF

d_call: TRBD2
clone_size: once
v_call: TRBV9
j_call: TRBJ2-2
cdr3_nt: TGTGCCAGCAGCGACCCGGGACTAGTCTTGAACACCGGGGAGCTGTTTTTT
cdr3_aa: CASSDPGLVLNTGELFF

d_call: TRBD2
clone_size: -
v_call: TRBV18
j_call: TRBJ2-2
cdr3_nt: TGTGCCAGCTCGGGCATAGCGGGCCTGAACACCGGGGAGCTGTTTTTT
cdr3_aa: CASSGIAGLNTGELFF

d_call: -
clone_size: -
v_call: TRBV27
j_call: TRBJ2-5
cdr3_nt: TGTGCCAGCAACACAAACCGGGACTCGGAGACCCAGTACTTC
cdr3_aa: CASNTNRDSETQYF

d_call: TRBD1
clone_size: -
v_call: TRBV7-9
j_call: TRBJ1-2
cdr3_nt: TGTGCCAGCAGCTCACCGGGACAGGGACAGAGCACCTTC
cdr3_aa: CASSSPGQGQSTF

d_call: TRBD1
clone_size: -
v_call: TRBV27
j_call: TRBJ2-7
cdr3_nt: TGTGCCAGCAGTTCCTACCGGGACAGGGTCTACGAGCAGTACTTC
cdr3_aa: CASSSYRDRVYEQYF

d_call: -
clone_size: -
v_call: TRBV4-3
j_call: TRBJ1-1
cdr3_nt: TGCGCCAGCAGCCAATACAGGGTTCAGCCTGGAGCTGAAGCTTTCTTT
cdr3_aa: CASSQYRVQPGAEAFF

d_call: -
clone_size: many
v_call: TRBV28
j_call: TRBJ2-7
cdr3_nt: TGTGCCAGCAGTTTCCAAACCTACGAGCAGTACTTC
cdr3_aa: CASSFQTYEQYF

d_call: -
clone_size: -
v_call: TRBV29-1
j_call: TRBJ2-1
cdr3_nt: TGCAGCGTTGAAGGCGGGGTGGGGTCCTACAATGAGCAGTTCTTC
cdr3_aa: CSVEGGVGSYNEQFF

d_call: TRBD2
clone_size: -
v_call: TRBV5-4
j_call: TRBJ2-1
cdr3_nt: TGTGCCAGCATCATTCTCGGGACTAGCGGTTTGAATGAGCAGTTCTTC
cdr3_aa: CASIILGTSGLNEQFF

d_call: -
clone_size: -
v_call: TRBV10-3
j_call: TRBJ2-5
cdr3_nt: TGTGCCATCAGTGAGCGGGCAGGGACAGAGACCCAGTACTTC
cdr3_aa: CAISERAGTETQYF

d_call: -
clone_size: -
v_call: TRBV28
j_call: TRBJ2-5
cdr3_nt: TGTGCCAGCAGCACGGGAACCCTAACCCGGGCCCATGGAGGAGAGACCCAGTACTTC
cdr3_aa: CASSTGTLTRAHGGETQYF

d_call: -
clone_size: once
v_call: TRBV2
j_call: TRBJ1-1
cdr3_nt: TGTGCCAGCAGTTCCCTCGGGCGTGAAGCTTTCTTT
cdr3_aa: CASSSLGREAFF

d_call: TRBD2
clone_size: -
v_call: TRBV7-2
j_call: TRBJ2-1
cdr3_nt: TGTGCCAGCAGCTGGGGACTAGCGGGAGGGCCGGGCGGGGATGAGCAGTTCTTC
cdr3_aa: CASSWGLAGGPGGDEQFF

d_call: -
clone_size: -
v_call: TRBV15
j_call: TRBJ2-2
cdr3_nt: TGTGCCACCAGCAGAGATAGTGGCACCGGGGAGCTGTTTTTT
cdr3_aa: CATSRDSGTGELFF

d_call: -
clone_size: -
v_call: TRBV7-9
j_call: TRBJ2-5
cdr3_nt: TGTGCCAGCAGCTTGGGGAGGCCAGAGACCCAGTACTTC
cdr3_aa: CASSLGRPETQYF

d_call: -
clone_size: -
v_call: TRBV11-2
j_call: TRBJ1-1
cdr3_nt: TGTGCCAGCAGGGAGTCGAATTACCCTGAAGCTTTCTTT
cdr3_aa: CASRESNYPEAFF

d_call: -
clone_size: -
v_call: TRBV29-1
j_call: TRBJ2-7
cdr3_nt: TGCAGCGTCAAAACCGGAGACAGGGAGCAGTACTTC
cdr3_aa: CSVKTGDREQYF

d_call: TRBD1
clone_size: few
v_call: TRBV18
j_call: TRBJ1-2
cdr3_nt: TGTGCCAGCTGGCAAGGACAGGGGCTTGGCTACACCTTC
cdr3_aa: CASWQGQGLGYTF

d_call: -
clone_size: -
v_call: TRBV4-1
j_call: TRBJ2-7
cdr3_nt: TGCGCCAGCAGCCAGACCATTGGGAAGTCCTACGAGCAGTACTTC
cdr3_aa: CASSQTIGKSYEQYF

d_call: -
clone_size: -
v_call: TRBV5-1
j_call: TRBJ2-3
cdr3_nt: TGCGCCAGCAGCTTGATAGCGGAGGGCACAGATACGCAGTATTTT
cdr3_aa: CASSLIAEGTDTQYF

d_call: TRBD2
clone_size: -
v_call: TRBV4-3
j_call: TRBJ2-3
cdr3_nt: TGCGCCAGCAGCCCCTCTCTAGCGGGTAGCACAGATACGCAGTATTTT
cdr3_aa: CASSPSLAGSTDTQYF

d_call: -
clone_size: -
v_call: TRBV7-6
j_call: TRBJ1-4
cdr3_nt: TGTGCCAGCAGCTTAAACCCCGGCGTGGCTAATGAAAAACTGTTTTTT
cdr3_aa: CASSLNPGVANEKLFF

d_call: TRBD1
clone_size: once
v_call: TRBV5-1
j_call: TRBJ2-7
cdr3_nt: TGCGCCAGCAGCCCCATCCCGGGGACAGGCGAGCGGGAGCAGTACTTC
cdr3_aa: CASSPIPGTGEREQYF

d_call: -
clone_size: once
v_call: TRBV7-9
j_call: TRBJ2-3
cdr3_nt: TGTGCCATCCAGGGGGGGAGCACAGATACGCAGTATTTT
cdr3_aa: CAIQGGSTDTQYF

d_call: -
clone_size: -
v_call: TRBV4-1
j_call: TRBJ2-1
cdr3_nt: TGCGCCAGCAGCCAAGACGTCTCCTACTCCGGCAATGAGCAGTTCTTC
cdr3_aa: CASSQDVSYSGNEQFF

d_call: TRBD1
clone_size: -
v_call: TRBV27
j_call: TRBJ2-1
cdr3_nt: TGTGCCAGCAGTTCTTCTGTTGGGGACAGGGGGCACAATGAGCAGTTCTTC
cdr3_aa: CASSSSVGDRGHNEQFF

d_call: -
clone_size: -
v_call: TRBV27
j_call: TRBJ2-7
cdr3_nt: TGTGCCAGCAGTTCGGGACTGATCTACGAGCAGTACTTC
cdr3_aa: CASSSGLIYEQYF

d_call: -
clone_size: -
v_call: TRBV7-9
j_call: TRBJ1-1
cdr3_nt: TGTGCCAGCAGGACCCGGGCCAACACTGAAGCTTTCTTT
cdr3_aa: CASRTRANTEAFF